The entry below describes one T cell receptor beta chain. Here immunoSEQ multiplex PCR was the method, and the copy in TCRdb shows in-frame clones only, minus some. The table includes fewer than 2.5 million clones, over 85% detected once. This entry comes from a study of shared clonotypes between healthy human individuals. The wider study: Each donor's CD8 memory used one plate, CD8 naive two, each CD4 subset three.

Healthy HIV-negative adults with no recent acute infections or vaccinations were recruited as donors. This receptor was identified in a man aged 18 to 30 in good health. Some clones in this sample may be carry-over from other donors' samples. Sequencing used naive CD4+ T cells from PBMCs. The subset denotes: CD45RA+ positively selected.

The CDR3 is CASSLLAGSTDTQYF. The CDR3 DNA reads TGTGCCAGCAGCTTATTGGCGGGAAGCACAGATACGCAGTATTTT. V is TRBV7-2 and J is TRBJ2-3, with D possibly being TRBD2 (6 bases). Trimming shortened V by 2 bases and J by 0 bases, and 9 bases separated the two germline ends. This CDR3 contains 15 residues. CDR1 is SGHTA and CDR2 is FQGNSA in the germline V gene. The whole variable domain, remainder taken from reference TRBV7-2 and TRBJ2-3, is GAGVSQSPSNKVTEKGKDVELRCDPISGHTALYWYRQSLGQGLEFLIYFQGNSAPDKSGLPSDRFSAERTGGSVSTLTIQRTQQEDSAVYLCASSLLAGSTDTQYFGPGTRLTVL.